The count of the clone carrying this T cell receptor (beta chain) is one. Its antigen is not identified. This specimen belongs to a study of cytomegalovirus exposure and HLA in healthy donors. Regarding the study as a whole: Analysis was performed later, and it showed HLA-associated TCR beta chains to be more clonally expanded than equally common others.

The germline V gene has CDR1 KGHSH and CDR2 LQKENI. The V and J ends lost 5 bases and 4 bases respectively, with 15 bases between them. The CDR3 is made up of 15 amino acids. 60 Vbeta and 13 Jbeta primers were used in PCR. This table comes from immunoSEQ multiplex PCR, and its TCRdb copy is limited to in-frame clones, with some not included. The profile shows 150,000 or so clones, around 80% of them singletons. This chain connects TRBV18 to TRBJ1-5; maybe TRBD1 (6 bases). The TCR comes from a woman aged 40 to 50 in good health and CMV-seropositive. The sample comprised PBMCs. The CDR3 sequence: CASSYLGRGNQPQHF. The CDR3, as DNA: TGTGCCAGCTCATACTTAGGCAGGGGTAATCAGCCCCAGCATTTT.